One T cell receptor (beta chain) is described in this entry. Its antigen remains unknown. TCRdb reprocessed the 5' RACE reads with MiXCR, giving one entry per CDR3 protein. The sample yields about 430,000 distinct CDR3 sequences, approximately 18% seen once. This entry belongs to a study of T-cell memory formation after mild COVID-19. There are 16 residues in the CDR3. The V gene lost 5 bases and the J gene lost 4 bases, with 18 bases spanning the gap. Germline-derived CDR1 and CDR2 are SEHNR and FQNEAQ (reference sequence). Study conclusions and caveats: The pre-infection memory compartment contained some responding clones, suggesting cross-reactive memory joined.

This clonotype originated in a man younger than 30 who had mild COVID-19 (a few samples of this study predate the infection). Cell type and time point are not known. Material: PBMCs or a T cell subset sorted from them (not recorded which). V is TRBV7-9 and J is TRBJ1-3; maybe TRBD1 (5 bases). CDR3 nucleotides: TGTGCCAGCAGCAGTACTCCCGGGGGAGACGGAAACACCATATATTTT. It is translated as CASSSTPGGDGNTIYF.